This TCR beta chain is from a study of spatial heterogeneity in lung cancer. Across the study: A module score for T cells, taken from matched bulk RNA-seq, correlated strongly with TCR transcript counts in tumor regions. Every unique TCR and UMI combination, on average, appeared more than ten times in raw reads. Findings and caveats of the study: Counts of expanded intratumoral alpha and beta TCRs tracked tumor mutation counts.

The library protocol tagged each TCR cDNA with a unique molecular identifier. TCRdb analysed the 5' RACE reads with MiXCR anew, one entry per CDR3 protein. Here the sample spans a few thousand distinct CDR3 sequences, 25% to 30% being singletons. The time point was: sample taken at primary tumor resection. Whole RNA obtained from tumor, nontumor lung or frozen PBMC underwent sequencing without sorting. A word on this clonotype: The antigen remains undetermined.

From germline, CDR1 is LNHDA and CDR2 SQIVND (reference sequence). The V gene lost 6 bases and the J gene lost 0 bases, with 12 bases spanning the gap. CDR3 length: 14 residues. The sequence was obtained from a female donor with early-stage non-small cell lung cancer. The sequenced sample was lung tumor tissue, obtained at surgery. The gene calls are TRBV19 and TRBJ2-7, with D perhaps matching TRBD2 (5 bases). The CDR3 loop reads CASRRDHSSYEQYF. The CDR3 coding sequence is TGTGCCAGTAGGAGGGATCACAGCTCCTACGAGCAGTACTTC.